This T cell receptor beta chain appears in the sequencing data of a study of blood T cell repertoires in COVID-19. About the study: Nucleic acid was either cDNA or gDNA, and it came from T cells, B-cell-depleted T cells, or PBMCs.

Donors were grouped by their self-reported clinical history. Cohort 3 recovered donors had two negative PCRs, clearance, or symptom resolution. The CDR3 is 14 amino acids. With V trimmed by 3 bases and J by 4 bases, 4 bases remained unmatched. CDR1 ENHRY and CDR2 SYGVKD come from the germline V gene. TCRdb's copy holds only in-frame clones and misses some; the assay was immunoSEQ multiplex PCR. Of 150,000 to 200,000 clones listed, roughly 88% were seen once; the top ten hold roughly 9.1%. The chain combines TRBV10-3 with TRBJ2-7; 9 bases line up with TRBD1. The clonotype originates from a woman aged 25 to 39 who had recovered from COVID-19. Specimen: PBMCs or T cells enriched from blood (not recorded which). The CDR3 DNA is TGTGCCATCAGTGACCGGGACAGGGCATACGAGCAGTACTTC. This sequence encodes CAISDRDRAYEQYF.